Sequencing of this T cell receptor beta chain was carried out in a study of response to subunit inactivated influenza vaccine. Study outcomes and limitations: Every seasonal influenza vaccination brings in few new T cells, the authors suggested.

The CDR3 has 15 residues. Germline V gene lookup returns CDR1 MNHEY and CDR2 SVGAGI. With 5 bases clipped from V and 6 bases from J, the junction kept 6 bases outside the gene matches. Via MiXCR, TCRdb re-called the RT-PCR reads, giving one row per CDR3 protein. The profile covers roughly 700,000 distinct CDR3 sequences, with about 15% appearing a single time and around a tenth taken by the ten largest. This clonotype was counted at least ten times. Its cognate antigen is unknown. The sequence derives from a man aged 45-60 years who received an inactivated influenza vaccine. The starting material was PBMCs from blood, obtained 11 to 12 days after vaccination. The chain couples TRBV6-5 to TRBJ2-1, with 11 positions matching TRBD2. CDR3 coding DNA: TGTGCCAGCAGTACTAGCGGGGGTTTCGGCAATGAGCAGTTCTTC. Encoded protein: CASSTSGGFGNEQFF.